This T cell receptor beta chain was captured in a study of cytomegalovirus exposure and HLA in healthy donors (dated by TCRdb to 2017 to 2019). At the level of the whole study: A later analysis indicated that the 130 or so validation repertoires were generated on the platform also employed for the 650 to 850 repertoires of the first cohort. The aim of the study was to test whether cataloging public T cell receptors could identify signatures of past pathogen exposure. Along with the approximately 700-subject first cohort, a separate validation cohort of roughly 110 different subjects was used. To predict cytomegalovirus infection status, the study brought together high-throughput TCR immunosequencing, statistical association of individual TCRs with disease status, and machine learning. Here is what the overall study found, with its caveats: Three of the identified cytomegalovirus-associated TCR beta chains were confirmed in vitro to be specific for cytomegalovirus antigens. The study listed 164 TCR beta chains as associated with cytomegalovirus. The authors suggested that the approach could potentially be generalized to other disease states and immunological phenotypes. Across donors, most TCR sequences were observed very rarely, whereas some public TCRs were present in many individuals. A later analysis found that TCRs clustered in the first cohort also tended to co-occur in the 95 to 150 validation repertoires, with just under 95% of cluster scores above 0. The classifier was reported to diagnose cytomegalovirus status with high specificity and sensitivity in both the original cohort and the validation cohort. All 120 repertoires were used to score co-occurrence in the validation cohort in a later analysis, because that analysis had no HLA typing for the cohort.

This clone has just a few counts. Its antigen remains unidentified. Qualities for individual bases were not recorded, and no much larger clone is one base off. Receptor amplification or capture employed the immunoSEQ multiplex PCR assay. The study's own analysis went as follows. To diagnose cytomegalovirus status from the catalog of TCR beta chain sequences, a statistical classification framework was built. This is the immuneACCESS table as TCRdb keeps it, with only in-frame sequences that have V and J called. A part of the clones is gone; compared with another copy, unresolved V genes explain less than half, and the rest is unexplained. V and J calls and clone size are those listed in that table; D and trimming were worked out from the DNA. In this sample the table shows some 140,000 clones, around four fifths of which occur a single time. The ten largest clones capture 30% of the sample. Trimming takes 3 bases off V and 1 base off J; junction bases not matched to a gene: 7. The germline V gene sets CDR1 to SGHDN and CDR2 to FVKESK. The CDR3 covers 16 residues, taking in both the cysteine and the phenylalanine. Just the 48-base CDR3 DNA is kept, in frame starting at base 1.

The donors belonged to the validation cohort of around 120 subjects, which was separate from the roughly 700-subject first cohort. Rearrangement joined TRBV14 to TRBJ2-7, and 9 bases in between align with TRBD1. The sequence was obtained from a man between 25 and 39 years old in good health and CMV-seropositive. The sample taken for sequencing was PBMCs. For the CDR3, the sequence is CASSHRQGEGSYEQYF. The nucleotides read TGTGCCAGCAGCCACCGACAGGGGGAAGGTTCCTACGAGCAGTACTTC.